Listed below are T cell receptor beta chains from one sample, sequenced in a study of human T cells and chemical hapten exposure. TCRdb passed the RACE reads through MiXCR, listing each CDR3 protein once. The profile shows tens of thousands of distinct CDR3 sequences, around 10% of them singletons. The sample consisted of whole blood, taken in connection with sensitization to the hapten diphenylcyclopropenone (DPC). The receptors originated from a woman between 45 and 60 years old with alopecia areata. Some clones in this sample may be carry-over from other donors' samples. Both conserved end residues are part of each CDR3. The order of the fields is D gene, J gene, clone size, V gene, CDR3 length, CDR3 protein, CDR3 DNA. The D gene is left open where the match is weak. Rows give clone size only sometimes, using once, few, many, or a class for an expanded clone.

-	TRBJ1-1	many	TRBV10-2	13	CASSESVDTEAFF	TGCGCCAGCAGTGAGTCGGTAGACACTGAAGCTTTCTTT
TRBD1	TRBJ2-1	few	TRBV28	14	CASSSGTVYNEQFF	TGTGCCAGCAGTTCCGGGACAGTCTACAATGAGCAGTTCTTC
-	TRBJ2-7	-	TRBV20-1	15	CSASQGGLMTYEQYF	TGCAGTGCTTCGCAGGGAGGACTTATGACCTACGAGCAGTACTTC
-	TRBJ1-6	many	TRBV5-5	15	CASSLGRGFNSPLHF	TGTGCCAGCAGCTTGGGCAGGGGTTTTAATTCACCCCTCCACTTT
-	TRBJ2-1	many	TRBV5-1	12	CASGWGSGEQFF	TGCGCCAGCGGGTGGGGGTCCGGTGAGCAGTTCTTC
TRBD1	TRBJ1-6	many	TRBV12-3/TRBV12-4	14	CASSLTGENSPLHF	TGTGCCAGCAGCCTGACAGGGGAGAATTCACCCCTCCACTTT
TRBD2	TRBJ2-4	many	TRBV4-1	17	CASSQSGTSGGQNIQYF	TGCGCCAGCAGCCAATCAGGGACTAGCGGGGGCCAAAACATTCAGTACTTC
-	TRBJ1-1	-	TRBV29-1	13	CSVFRDMNTEAFF	TGCAGCGTTTTCAGGGACATGAACACTGAAGCTTTCTTT
-	TRBJ2-7	few	TRBV20-1	17	CSASSSGDRSSGGEQYF	TGCAGTGCTAGCTCCTCGGGGGACCGATCGTCCGGGGGCGAGCAGTACTTC
-	TRBJ2-4	many	TRBV11-2	12	CASSPRGVYVYF	TGTGCCAGCAGCCCACGGGGAGTGTATGTGTACTTC
-	TRBJ2-2	-	TRBV3-1	16	CASSPRGGIPTGELFF	TGTGCCAGCAGCCCGCGAGGAGGGATCCCAACCGGGGAGCTGTTTTTT
-	TRBJ1-2	-	TRBV14	17	CASSQDRTARVGYGYTF	TGTGCCAGCAGCCAAGATCGGACAGCCAGAGTGGGCTATGGCTACACCTTC
-	TRBJ1-1	-	TRBV9	18	CASSVGLAGEITPTEAFF	TGTGCCAGCAGCGTAGGACTGGCAGGGGAGATAACGCCCACTGAAGCTTTCTTT
TRBD1	TRBJ2-7	few	TRBV28	14	CASSWDRASYEQYF	TGTGCCAGCAGTTGGGACAGGGCCTCCTACGAGCAGTACTTC
TRBD2	TRBJ2-2	many	TRBV20-1	14	CSAAGGRVGGELFF	TGCAGTGCTGCGGGCGGGAGGGTAGGCGGGGAGCTGTTTTTT
TRBD2	TRBJ2-5	many	TRBV28	16	CASTSGSGGWIETQYF	TGTGCCAGCACCTCCGGTAGCGGGGGATGGATAGAGACCCAGTACTTC
-	TRBJ1-6	many	TRBV11-2	13	CASSSDRRSPLHF	TGTGCCAGCAGCTCCGACCGGCGTTCACCCCTCCACTTT
-	TRBJ2-3	few	TRBV29-1	12	CSVEGLDNTQYF	TGCAGCGTTGAAGGACTAGACAATACGCAGTATTTT
-	TRBJ2-7	-	TRBV6-2/TRBV6-3	13	CASSRGSSYEQYF	TGTGCCAGCAGTCGGGGGTCCTCCTACGAGCAGTACTTC
-	TRBJ1-5	-	TRBV19	16	CASSIAAGRVDQPQHF	TGTGCCAGTAGTATAGCGGCAGGGAGGGTTGATCAGCCCCAGCATTTT
-	TRBJ1-2	few	TRBV20-1	16	CSARDPPSRTRRGYTF	TGCAGTGCTAGAGACCCCCCCAGCCGGACAAGGCGAGGCTACACCTTC
-	TRBJ2-4	-	TRBV20-1	13	CSVKGPAKNIQYF	TGCAGTGTGAAGGGTCCCGCCAAAAACATTCAGTACTTC
-	TRBJ2-3	many	TRBV20-1	15	CSAREASASTDTQYF	TGCAGTGCTAGAGAAGCTAGCGCCTCCACAGATACGCAGTATTTT
TRBD2	TRBJ2-7	-	TRBV11-2	13	CASSFSSGGAQYF	TGTGCCAGCAGCTTCTCTAGCGGGGGGGCACAGTACTTC
TRBD2	TRBJ2-3	few	TRBV7-2	16	CASSFGLAGFRDTQYF	TGTGCCAGCAGCTTTGGACTAGCGGGGTTCAGAGATACGCAGTATTTT
-	TRBJ2-1	-	TRBV19	12	CASSIFYNEQFF	TGTGCCAGTAGTATATTCTACAATGAGCAGTTCTTC
-	TRBJ2-7	many	TRBV27	13	CATSTGAGLEQYF	TGTGCCACCTCGACCGGGGCAGGTCTCGAGCAGTACTTC
TRBD1	TRBJ2-5	few	TRBV2	16	CASSGRTGPYQETQYF	TGTGCCAGCAGTGGAAGGACAGGACCGTACCAAGAGACCCAGTACTTC
-	TRBJ2-1	-	TRBV3-1	15	CASSQGDLSYNEQFF	TGTGCCAGCAGCCAAGGGGACTTGTCCTACAATGAGCAGTTCTTC
TRBD2	TRBJ2-3	many	TRBV29-1	15	CSVVTLGLAGDTQYF	TGCAGCGTTGTAACTTTGGGACTAGCGGGAGATACGCAGTATTTT
TRBD1	TRBJ1-4	-	TRBV12-3/TRBV12-4	14	CASSLRTGRGKLFF	TGTGCCAGCAGCCTTAGGACAGGTCGCGGAAAACTGTTTTTT
-	TRBJ1-5	few	TRBV20-1	14	CSANSGGGNQPQHF	TGCAGTGCTAACTCTGGGGGGGGCAATCAGCCCCAGCATTTT
TRBD1	TRBJ2-5	many	TRBV2	13	CAAGQGVLETQYF	TGTGCCGCGGGACAGGGCGTTTTGGAGACCCAGTACTTC
-	TRBJ2-3	few	TRBV11-2	11	CASSPQRTQYF	TGTGCCAGCAGCCCTCAGCGTACGCAGTATTTT
-	TRBJ1-2	many	TRBV18	13	CASSPGVSYGYTF	TGTGCCAGCTCACCAGGGGTTTCCTATGGCTACACCTTC
TRBD1	TRBJ1-6	once	TRBV12-3/TRBV12-4	16	CASRPDRGKPNSPLHF	TGTGCCAGCAGGCCGGACAGGGGCAAGCCTAATTCACCCCTCCACTTT
-	TRBJ1-2	many	TRBV6-2/TRBV6-3	13	CASTFLDSYGYTF	TGTGCCAGCACCTTCCTGGACAGCTATGGCTACACCTTC
TRBD2	TRBJ2-3	few	TRBV6-1	14	CASTLRESPDTQYF	TGTGCCAGCACCCTGCGGGAGTCGCCAGATACGCAGTATTTT
-	TRBJ1-4	many	TRBV27	14	CASSFVQGREKLFF	TGTGCCAGCAGTTTTGTTCAGGGGAGGGAAAAACTGTTTTTT
-	TRBJ1-1	many	TRBV4-1	16	CASSHVLLGPETEAFF	TGCGCCAGCAGCCACGTCCTTTTGGGCCCTGAAACTGAAGCTTTCTTT
-	TRBJ1-1	few	TRBV18	15	CASSPMGRVNTEAFF	TGTGCCAGCTCACCGATGGGCAGGGTGAACACTGAAGCTTTCTTT
-	TRBJ1-1	few	TRBV12-3/TRBV12-4	15	CASSLQAGANTEAFF	TGTGCCAGCAGTTTACAGGCAGGGGCGAACACTGAAGCTTTCTTT
-	TRBJ1-5	many	TRBV7-9	16	CASSLGTLGNDQPQHF	TGTGCCAGCAGCTTGGGGACCTTGGGCAACGATCAGCCCCAGCATTTT
TRBD1	TRBJ1-1	few	TRBV11-2	16	CASSLDRVVLNTEAFF	TGTGCCAGCAGCTTGGACAGGGTAGTTCTGAACACTGAAGCTTTCTTT
-	TRBJ2-1	many	TRBV7-8	16	CASSLEGSLYRNEQFF	TGTGCCAGCAGCTTAGAGGGGAGTCTGTATCGGAATGAGCAGTTCTTC
TRBD2	TRBJ2-3	-	TRBV7-6	14	CASSLAGGQDTQYF	TGTGCCAGCAGTTTAGCGGGGGGGCAAGATACGCAGTATTTT
-	TRBJ2-7	many	TRBV20-1	15	CSAELGTQSSYEQYF	TGCAGCGCGGAACTGGGGACACAAAGCTCCTACGAGCAGTACTTC
-	TRBJ1-1	many	TRBV2	14	CASSGRGRNTEAFF	TGTGCCAGCAGTGGGAGAGGGCGGAACACTGAAGCTTTCTTT
-	TRBJ1-2	-	TRBV3-1	14	CASSLAFSNYGYTF	TGTGCCAGCAGCCTAGCGTTTTCAAACTATGGCTACACCTTC
-	TRBJ2-3	many	TRBV5-1	15	CASSLMGPSTDTQYF	TGCGCCAGCAGCTTGATGGGGCCTAGCACAGATACGCAGTATTTT